One and the same sample provided the 14 T cell receptor beta chains below, sequenced in a study of cytomegalovirus exposure and HLA in healthy donors. The PCR employed 60 Vbeta primers together with 13 Jbeta primers. TCRdb keeps only in-frame clones here, not all; method: immunoSEQ multiplex PCR. Seen in this sample are roughly 110,000 clones; the ten most common clones hold 6.8%. Sequencing was carried out using PBMCs. These receptors were collected from a man aged 40-50 years in good health and CMV-seropositive.

Comments on this clone: This CDR3 is also generated by other DNA sequences in the sample. The chain is built from TRBV5-1 and TRBJ1-1, with D possibly matching TRBD1 (6 bases). The V and J ends lost 1 base and 3 bases respectively, with 13 bases between them. The CDR3 length is 15 residues. Germline V CDR1 and CDR2: SGHRS, YFSETQ. As DNA, the CDR3 is TGCGCCAGCAGCTTGCAGGGGCTACTGGACACTGAAGCTTTCTTT. It specifies CASSLQGLLDTEAFF.

The V gene is TRBV9, the J gene TRBJ1-2, with TRBD1 identical over 7 bases. This CDR3 has 17 amino acids. V dropped 0 bases and J dropped 4; count of bases not matched to a gene: 12. The germline gives CDR1 SGDLS, CDR2 YYNGEE. CDR3 protein: CASSVEVGGGATYGYTF. In nucleotides, the CDR3 is TGTGCCAGCAGCGTAGAGGTCGGAGGGGGCGCGACCTATGGCTACACCTTC.

This chain links TRBV10-2 with TRBJ1-3, with no clear D. Trimming shortened V by 4 bases and J by 1 base, and 5 bases separated the two germline ends. CDR3 length: 13 residues. CDR1 and CDR2 (germline): WSHSY, SAAADI. The CDR3 region has the DNA TGCGCCAGCAGTGGAGGGTCTGGAAACACCATATATTTT. It yields the protein CASSGGSGNTIYF.

This chain connects TRBV7-8 to TRBJ2-1; D might be TRBD1 (6 bases). The germline CDR1 and CDR2 sequences are SGHVS and FQNEAQ. V gave up 5 bases and J gave up 9 bases, with 20 bases separating them. The CDR3 consists of 15 residues. The CDR3 spells CASSPTTGSVTEQFF. CDR3 in DNA: TGTGCCAGCAGCCCGACAACAGGGTCCGTCACTGAGCAGTTCTTC.

The V gene is TRBV18, the J gene TRBJ2-1; 7 bases map to TRBD2. Germline V lookup: CDR1 KGHSH, CDR2 LQKENI. The CDR3 covers 17 residues. The V and J ends lost 5 bases and 3 bases, in that order; junction bases with no gene match: 13. The CDR3 is CASSSSLGLADYNEQFF. For the CDR3, the DNA is TGTGCCAGCTCATCGTCCTTAGGGCTAGCGGACTACAATGAGCAGTTCTTC.

The rearrangement uses TRBV10-3 and TRBJ1-1, with D unresolved. Germline V gene lookup returns CDR1 ENHRY and CDR2 SYGVKD. The CDR3 is 14 amino acids. Trimming removed 2 bases from V and 0 bases from J, with 7 bases in between. The CDR3 loop reads CAISEVAMNTEAFF. The CDR3 DNA is TGTGCCATCAGTGAGGTAGCTATGAACACTGAAGCTTTCTTT.

The gene calls are TRBV6-1 and TRBJ1-1; TRBD1 is a possible D gene (6 bases). CDR3 length: 14 residues. With 4 bases removed from V and 7 bases from J, the gap between germline ends came to 16 bases. The germline V gene has CDR1 MNHNS and CDR2 SASEGT. CDR3 region: CASSAVRDNGEAFF. CDR3 nucleotides: TGTGCCAGCAGTGCGGTAAGGGACAACGGTGAAGCTTTCTTT.

This chain joins TRBV4-1 and TRBJ2-5; D gene unclear. Trimming pared 4 bases from V and 7 bases from J, leaving 7 bases between. The CDR3 is 11 residues long. Germline V gene sequence: CDR1 MGHRA, CDR2 YSYEKL. The CDR3 loop is CASSRPGTQYF. The DNA of the CDR3 is TGCGCCAGCAGCCGGCCAGGGACCCAGTACTTC.

The chain has TRBV5-5 and TRBJ2-4; TRBD1 is a possible D gene (5 bases). Between the trimmed V and J ends, which lost 4 bases and 0 bases, there was a span of 8 bases. The CDR3 contains 14 residues. Germline V CDR1 and CDR2: SGHKS, YYEKEE (reference sequence). CDR3 coding DNA: TGTGCCAGCAGCGACAGTTTAGCCAAAAACATTCAGTACTTC. Translation: CASSDSLAKNIQYF.

The chain carries TRBV7-9 and TRBJ1-2; 9 bases agree with TRBD1. J was trimmed by 2 bases and V by 5 bases; bases with no gene match: 12. This CDR3 spans 17 amino acids. CDR1 is SEHNR, CDR2 FQNEAQ, per germline (reference sequence). The CDR3 bases are TGTGCCAGCAGCCTGAGACAGGGGGATGACCCAAACTATGGCTACACCTTC. Its protein is CASSLRQGDDPNYGYTF.

The rearrangement joins TRBV28 to TRBJ2-1; 8 nucleotides line up with TRBD2. Trimming took 6 bases from V and 6 from J; bases not matched to a gene: 7. The germline V gene encodes CDR1 MDHEN and CDR2 SYDVKM. This CDR3 spans 14 amino acids. DNA of the CDR3: TGTGCCAGCAGGGGAGCGGGGGCAGCCAATGAGCAGTTCTTC. This codes for CASRGAGAANEQFF. The complete variable domain, with remaining parts taken from reference TRBV28 and TRBJ2-1, reads DVKVTQSSRYLVKRTGEKVFLECVQDMDHENMFWYRQDPGLGLRLIYFSYDVKMKEKGDIPEGYSVSREKKERFSLILESASTNQTSMYLCASRGAGAANEQFFGPGTRLTVL.

The chain employs TRBV4-1 and TRBJ1-5; D may be TRBD1 (5 bases). Trimming shortened V by 4 bases and J by 2 bases, and 15 bases separated the two germline ends. Germline V gene lookup returns CDR1 MGHRA and CDR2 YSYEKL. The CDR3 loop spans 16 amino acids. The CDR3 nucleotides read TGCGCCAGCAGCCCGAACCACCCGGGGGGCAATCAGCCCCAGCATTTT. Its protein product is CASSPNHPGGNQPQHF.

The rearrangement joins TRBV11-2 to TRBJ2-6; weak D call: TRBD2 (5 bases). V was clipped by 6 bases and J by 1 base, with 19 bases between them. Germline CDR1 SGHAT, CDR2 FQNNGV. The CDR3 runs to 18 residues. As DNA, the CDR3 is TGTGCCAGCAGGACAATAAGACGGTCGGGGTCTGGGGCCAACGTCCTGACTTTC. It specifies CASRTIRRSGSGANVLTF.

The chain employs TRBV7-2 and TRBJ2-1, with D uncertain. The germline CDR1 and CDR2 sequences are SGHTA and FQGNSA. CDR3 size: 12 residues. Trimming took 2 bases from V and 10 from J, leaving 9 bases between them. The CDR3 spells CASSLPLREQFF. CDR3 nucleotides: TGTGCCAGCAGCTTACCCCTAAGAGAGCAGTTCTTC.